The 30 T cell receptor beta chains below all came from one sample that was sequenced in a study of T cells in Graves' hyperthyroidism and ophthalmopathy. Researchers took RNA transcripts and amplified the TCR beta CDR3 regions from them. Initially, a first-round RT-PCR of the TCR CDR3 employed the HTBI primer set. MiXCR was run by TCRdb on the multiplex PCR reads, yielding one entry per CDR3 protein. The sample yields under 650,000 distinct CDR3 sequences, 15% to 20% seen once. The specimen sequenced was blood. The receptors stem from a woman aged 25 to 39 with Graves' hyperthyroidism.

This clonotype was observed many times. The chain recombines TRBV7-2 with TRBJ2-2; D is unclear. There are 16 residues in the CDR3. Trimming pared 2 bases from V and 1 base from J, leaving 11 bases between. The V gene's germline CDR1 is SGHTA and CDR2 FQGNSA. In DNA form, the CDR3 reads TGTGCCAGCAGCTTACGTGGCCAAGTGAACACCGGGGAGCTGTTTTTT. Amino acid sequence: CASSLRGQVNTGELFF.

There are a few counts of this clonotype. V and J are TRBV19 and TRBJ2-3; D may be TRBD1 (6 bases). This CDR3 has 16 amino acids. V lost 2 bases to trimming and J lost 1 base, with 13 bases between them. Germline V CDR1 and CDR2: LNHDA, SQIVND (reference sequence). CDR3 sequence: CASSILDSGGTDTQYF. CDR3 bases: TGTGCCAGTAGTATATTGGACTCAGGGGGCACAGATACGCAGTATTTT.

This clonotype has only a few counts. The CDR3, as DNA: TGTGCCTGGAGTAGCGGGAGAGAGCAGTTCTTC. Its protein product is CAWSSGREQFF. This rearrangement joins TRBV30 to TRBJ2-1; TRBD2 aligns across 8 bases. V gave up 2 bases and J gave up 10 bases; unmatched junction bases: 1. The germline CDR1 and CDR2 sequences are GTSNPN and SVGIG (reference sequence). The CDR3 is made up of 11 amino acids. Filled out from reference TRBV30 and TRBJ2-1, the complete variable domain reads SQTIHQWPATLVQPVGSPLSLECTVEGTSNPNLYWYRQAAGRGLQLLFYSVGIGQISSEVPQNLSASRPQDRQFILSSKKLLLSDSGFYLCAWSSGREQFFGPGTRLTVL.

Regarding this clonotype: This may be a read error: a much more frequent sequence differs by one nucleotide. CDR3 in amino acids: CASSQGGTRRGADTQYF. The CDR3 DNA is TGTGCCAGCAGCCAAGGGGGGACGAGACGGGGGGCAGATACGCAGTATTTT. The genes are TRBV3-1 and TRBJ2-3; 7 nucleotides align to TRBD2. Germline CDR1 and CDR2: LGHDT and YNNKEL (reference sequence). J lost 4 bases, V lost 1 base, and 11 bases had no gene match. This CDR3 has 17 residues.

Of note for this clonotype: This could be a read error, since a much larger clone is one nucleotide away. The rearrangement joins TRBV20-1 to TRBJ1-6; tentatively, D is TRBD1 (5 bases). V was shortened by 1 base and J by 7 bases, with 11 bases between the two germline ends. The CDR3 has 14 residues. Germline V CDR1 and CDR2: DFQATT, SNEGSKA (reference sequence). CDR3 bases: TGCAGTGCTAGAGGCCTTGGGACGAATTCACCCCTCCACTTT. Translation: CSARGLGTNSPLHF.

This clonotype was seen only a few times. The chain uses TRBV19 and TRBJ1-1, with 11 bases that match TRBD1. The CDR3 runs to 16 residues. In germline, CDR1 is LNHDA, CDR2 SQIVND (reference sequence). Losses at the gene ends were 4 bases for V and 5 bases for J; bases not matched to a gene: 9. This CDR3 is CASSTSPGQGGTEAFF. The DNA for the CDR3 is TGTGCCAGTAGTACCTCCCCGGGACAGGGGGGGACTGAAGCTTTCTTT.

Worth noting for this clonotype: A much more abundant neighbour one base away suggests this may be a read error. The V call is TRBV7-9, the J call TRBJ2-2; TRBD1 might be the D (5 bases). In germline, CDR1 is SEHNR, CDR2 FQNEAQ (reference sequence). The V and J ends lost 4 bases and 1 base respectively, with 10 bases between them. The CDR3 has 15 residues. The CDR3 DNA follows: TGTGCCAGCAGCTCAGGGTACAGGAACACCGGGGAGCTGTTTTTT. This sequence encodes CASSSGYRNTGELFF.

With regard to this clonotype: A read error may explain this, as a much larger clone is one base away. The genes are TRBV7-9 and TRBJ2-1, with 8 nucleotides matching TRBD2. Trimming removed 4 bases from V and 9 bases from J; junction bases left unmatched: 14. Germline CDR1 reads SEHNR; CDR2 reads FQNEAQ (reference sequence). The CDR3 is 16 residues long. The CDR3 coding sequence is TGTGCCAGCAGCTCCGCTTGGAGCGGGGGATCCACTGAGCAGTTCTTC. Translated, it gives CASSSAWSGGSTEQFF.

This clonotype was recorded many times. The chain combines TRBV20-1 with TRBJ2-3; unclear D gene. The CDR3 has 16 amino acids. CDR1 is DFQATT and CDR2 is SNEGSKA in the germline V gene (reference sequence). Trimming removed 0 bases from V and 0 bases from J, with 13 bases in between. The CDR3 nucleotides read TGCAGTGCTAGAGACATACGACACGAGAGCACAGATACGCAGTATTTT. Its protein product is CSARDIRHESTDTQYF.

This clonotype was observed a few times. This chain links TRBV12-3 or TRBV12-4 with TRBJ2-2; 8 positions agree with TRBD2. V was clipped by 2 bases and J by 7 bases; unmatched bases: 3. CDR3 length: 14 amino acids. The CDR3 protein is CASSLRGTSGELFF. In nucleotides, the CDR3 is TGTGCCAGCAGTTTACGGGGGACTAGCGGGGAGCTGTTTTTT.

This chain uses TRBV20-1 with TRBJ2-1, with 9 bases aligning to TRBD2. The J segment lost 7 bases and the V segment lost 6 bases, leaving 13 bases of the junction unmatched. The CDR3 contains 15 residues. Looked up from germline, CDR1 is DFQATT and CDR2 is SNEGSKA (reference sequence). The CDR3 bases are TGCAGTGCAAGTGTGAGGGCGGGAGGGTGGAATGAGCAGTTCTTC. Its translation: CSASVRAGGWNEQFF.

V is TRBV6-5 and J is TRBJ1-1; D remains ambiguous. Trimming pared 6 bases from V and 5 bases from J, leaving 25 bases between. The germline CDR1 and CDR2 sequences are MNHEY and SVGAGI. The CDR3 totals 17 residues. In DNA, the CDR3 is TGTGCCAGCAGCTTATCAAGTGGGGTTGCCACGCCTACTGAAGCTTTCTTT. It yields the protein CASSLSSGVATPTEAFF.

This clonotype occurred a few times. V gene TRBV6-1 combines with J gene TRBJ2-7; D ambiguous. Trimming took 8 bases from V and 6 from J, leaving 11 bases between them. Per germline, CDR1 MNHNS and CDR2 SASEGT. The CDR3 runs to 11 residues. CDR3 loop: CASARSGEQYF. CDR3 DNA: TGTGCCAGCGCGAGGTCCGGCGAGCAGTACTTC.

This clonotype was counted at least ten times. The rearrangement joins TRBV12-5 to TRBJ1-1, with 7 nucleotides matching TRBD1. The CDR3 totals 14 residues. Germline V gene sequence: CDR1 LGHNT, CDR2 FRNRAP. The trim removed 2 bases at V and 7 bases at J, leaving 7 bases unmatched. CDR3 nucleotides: TGTGCTAGTGGTTTGAACGAGGGGGCGTATGAAGCTTTCTTT. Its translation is CASGLNEGAYEAFF. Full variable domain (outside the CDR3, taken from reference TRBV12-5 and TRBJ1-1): DARVTQTPRHKVTEMGQEVTMRCQPILGHNTVFWYRQTMMQGLELLAYFRNRAPLDDSGMPKDRFSAEMPDATLATLKIQPSEPRDSAVYFCASGLNEGAYEAFFGQGTRLTVV.

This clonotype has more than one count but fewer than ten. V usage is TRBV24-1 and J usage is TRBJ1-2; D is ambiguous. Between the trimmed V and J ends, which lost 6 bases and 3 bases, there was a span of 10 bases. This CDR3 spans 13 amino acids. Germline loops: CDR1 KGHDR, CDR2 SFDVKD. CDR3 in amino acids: CATSSRAHYGYTF. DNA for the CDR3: TGTGCCACCAGTTCCCGGGCCCACTATGGCTACACCTTC.

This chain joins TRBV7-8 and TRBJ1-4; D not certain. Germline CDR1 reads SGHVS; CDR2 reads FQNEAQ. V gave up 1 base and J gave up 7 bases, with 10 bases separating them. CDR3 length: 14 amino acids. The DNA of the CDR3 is TGTGCCAGCAGCTTAGTCAGGTCTCGTGAAAAACTGTTTTTT. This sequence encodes CASSLVRSREKLFF. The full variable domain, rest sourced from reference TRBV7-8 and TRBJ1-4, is GAGVSQSPRYKVAKRGQDVALRCDPISGHVSLFWYQQALGQGPEFLTYFQNEAQLDKSGLPSDRFFAERPEGSVSTLKIQRTQQEDSAVYLCASSLVRSREKLFFGSGTQLSVL.

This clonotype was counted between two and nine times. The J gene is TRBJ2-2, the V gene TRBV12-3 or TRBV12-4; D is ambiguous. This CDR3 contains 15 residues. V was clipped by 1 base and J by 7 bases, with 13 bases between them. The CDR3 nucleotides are TGTGCCAGCAGTTTAGTTGGCAGAAGTTTCGGGGAGCTGTTTTTT. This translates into CASSLVGRSFGELFF.

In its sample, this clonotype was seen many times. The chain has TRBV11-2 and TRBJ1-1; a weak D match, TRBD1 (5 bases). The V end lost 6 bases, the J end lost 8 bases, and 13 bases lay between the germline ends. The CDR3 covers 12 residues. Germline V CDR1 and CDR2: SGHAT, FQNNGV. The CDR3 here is CASSPTGLEAFF. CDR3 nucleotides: TGTGCCAGCAGTCCAACAGGATTGGAAGCTTTCTTT.

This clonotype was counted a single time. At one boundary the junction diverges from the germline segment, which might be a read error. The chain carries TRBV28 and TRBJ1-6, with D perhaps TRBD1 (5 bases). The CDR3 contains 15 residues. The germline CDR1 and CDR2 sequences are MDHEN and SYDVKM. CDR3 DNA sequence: TGTGCCAGCAGTCAAGGGACGGATTATAATTCACCCCTCCGCTTT. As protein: CASSQGTDYNSPLRF.

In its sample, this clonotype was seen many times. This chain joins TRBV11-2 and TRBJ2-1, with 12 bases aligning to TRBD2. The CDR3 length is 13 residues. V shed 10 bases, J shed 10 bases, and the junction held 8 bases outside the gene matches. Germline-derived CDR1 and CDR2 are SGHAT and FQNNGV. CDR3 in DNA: TGTGCCATTCGGACTAGCGGGATTGGCGAGCAGTTCTTC. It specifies CAIRTSGIGEQFF.

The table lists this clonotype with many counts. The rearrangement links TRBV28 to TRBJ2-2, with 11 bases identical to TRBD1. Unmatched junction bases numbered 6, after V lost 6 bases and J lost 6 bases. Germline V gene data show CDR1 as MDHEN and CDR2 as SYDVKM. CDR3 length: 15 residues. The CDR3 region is CASRTGQGASGELFF. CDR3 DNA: TGTGCCAGCAGGACTGGACAGGGGGCATCCGGGGAGCTGTTTTTT.

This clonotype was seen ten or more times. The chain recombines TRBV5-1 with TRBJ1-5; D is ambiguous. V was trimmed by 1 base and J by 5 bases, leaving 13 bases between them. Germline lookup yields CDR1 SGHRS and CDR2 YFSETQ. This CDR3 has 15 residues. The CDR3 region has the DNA TGCGCCAGCAGCTTGTCGGCCGGACCTTATCAGCCCCAGCATTTT. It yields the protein CASSLSAGPYQPQHF.

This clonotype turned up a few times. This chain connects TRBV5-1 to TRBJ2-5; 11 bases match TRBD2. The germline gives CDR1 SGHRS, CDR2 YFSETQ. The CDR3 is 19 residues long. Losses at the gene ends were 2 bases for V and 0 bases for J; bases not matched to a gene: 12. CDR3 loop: CASSFGLAGASQYQETQYF. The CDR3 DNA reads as TGCGCCAGCAGCTTCGGACTAGCGGGTGCCAGTCAGTACCAAGAGACCCAGTACTTC.

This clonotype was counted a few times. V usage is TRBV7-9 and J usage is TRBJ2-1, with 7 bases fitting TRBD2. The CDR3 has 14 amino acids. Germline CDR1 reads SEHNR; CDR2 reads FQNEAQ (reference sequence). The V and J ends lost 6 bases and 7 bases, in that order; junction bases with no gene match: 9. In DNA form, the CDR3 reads TGTGCCAGCAGTTCAATACTAGCGCAGAATGAGCAGTTCTTC. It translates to CASSSILAQNEQFF.

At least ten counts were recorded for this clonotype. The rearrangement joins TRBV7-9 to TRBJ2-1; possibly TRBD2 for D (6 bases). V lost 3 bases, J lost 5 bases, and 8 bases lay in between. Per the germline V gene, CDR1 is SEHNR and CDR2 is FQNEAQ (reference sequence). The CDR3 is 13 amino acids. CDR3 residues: CASSFAGNNEQFF. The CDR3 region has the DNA TGTGCCAGCAGCTTCGCGGGAAACAATGAGCAGTTCTTC.

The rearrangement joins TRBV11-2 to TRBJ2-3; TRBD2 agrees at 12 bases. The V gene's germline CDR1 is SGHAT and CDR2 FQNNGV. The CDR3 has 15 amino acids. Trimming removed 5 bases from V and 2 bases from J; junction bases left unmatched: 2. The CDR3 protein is CASSRTSGATDTQYF. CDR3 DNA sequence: TGTGCCAGCAGCCGGACTAGCGGGGCCACAGATACGCAGTATTTT.

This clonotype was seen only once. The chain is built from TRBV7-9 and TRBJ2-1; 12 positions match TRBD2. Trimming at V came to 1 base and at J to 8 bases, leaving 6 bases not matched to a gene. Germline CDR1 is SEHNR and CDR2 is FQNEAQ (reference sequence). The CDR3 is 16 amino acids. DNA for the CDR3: TGTGCCAGCAGCTTAGGACTAGCGGGAGTAGGGTATGAGCAGTTCTTC. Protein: CASSLGLAGVGYEQFF.

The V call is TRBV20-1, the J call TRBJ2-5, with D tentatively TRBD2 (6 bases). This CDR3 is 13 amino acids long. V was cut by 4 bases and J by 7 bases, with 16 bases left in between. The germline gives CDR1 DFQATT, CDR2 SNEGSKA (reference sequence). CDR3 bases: TGCAGTGCTACCTTAGCGGTTAGCTCGACCCAGTACTTC. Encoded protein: CSATLAVSSTQYF.

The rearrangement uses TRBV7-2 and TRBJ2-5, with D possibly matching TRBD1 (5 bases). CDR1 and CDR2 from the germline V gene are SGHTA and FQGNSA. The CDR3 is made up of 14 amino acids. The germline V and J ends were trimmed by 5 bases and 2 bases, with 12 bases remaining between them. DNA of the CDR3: TGTGCCAGCAGCCAGCAGGGTATACAAGAGACCCAGTACTTC. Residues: CASSQQGIQETQYF.

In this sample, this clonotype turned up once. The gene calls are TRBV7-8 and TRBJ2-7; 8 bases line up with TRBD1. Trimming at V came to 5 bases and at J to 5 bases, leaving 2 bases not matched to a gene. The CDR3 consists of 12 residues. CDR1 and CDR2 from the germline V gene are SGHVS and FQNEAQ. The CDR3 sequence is CASSTGGHEQYF. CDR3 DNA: TGTGCCAGCAGCACAGGGGGGCACGAGCAGTACTTC.